These 17 T cell receptor beta chains were all obtained from the same sample, sequenced in a study of blood T cell repertoires in COVID-19. TCRdb keeps only in-frame clones here, not all; method: immunoSEQ multiplex PCR. The data hold under 250,000 clones, with approximately 85% observed a single time. The source material was PBMCs or T cells enriched from blood (not recorded which). These receptors were taken from a woman aged 50 to 60 with acute COVID-19.

The chain couples TRBV5-1 to TRBJ2-7, with TRBD1 matching 8 bases. From germline, CDR1 is SGHRS and CDR2 YFSETQ. This CDR3 region has 14 residues. V was clipped by 3 bases and J by 5 bases; unmatched bases: 7. This CDR3 reads CASSSRTGFDEQYF. The CDR3 region has the DNA TGCGCCAGCAGCTCCCGGACAGGGTTCGACGAGCAGTACTTC.

The chain uses TRBV19 and TRBJ1-2, with a tentative D call TRBD1 (6 bases). The germline gives CDR1 LNHDA, CDR2 SQIVND (reference sequence). CDR3 length equals 15 residues. Trimming took off 3 bases at V and 6 bases at J, with 17 bases between the two ends. Written as DNA, the CDR3 is TGTGCCAGTAGTATTTTAGGGGGTCCCAAGGATGGCTACACCTTC. The encoded protein is CASSILGGPKDGYTF.

The chain carries TRBV7-8 and TRBJ1-1, with 10 positions matching TRBD1. The germline V gene has CDR1 SGHVS and CDR2 FQNEAQ. This CDR3 region has 19 residues. The ends lost 4 bases at V and 1 base at J; junction bases unmatched: 15. The CDR3 sequence: CASSSSVFGDRGGNTEAFF. The CDR3 nucleotides are TGTGCCAGCAGCTCCTCCGTTTTTGGGGACAGGGGAGGGAACACTGAAGCTTTCTTT.

This chain joins TRBV18 and TRBJ1-1; D possibly corresponds to TRBD1 (6 bases). V shed 5 bases and J shed 5 bases, with 12 bases lying between them. Germline lookup yields CDR1 KGHSH and CDR2 LQKENI. This CDR3 is built from 13 residues. The CDR3 nucleotides are TGTGCCAGCTCAAATCTGGGGGCTACTGAAGCTTTCTTT. Amino acid sequence: CASSNLGATEAFF.

This CDR3 reads CASSKGQALRAGYTF. CDR3 sequence (DNA): TGTGCCAGTAGTAAGGGACAGGCGCTTAGGGCGGGCTACACCTTC. V gene TRBV19 combines with J gene TRBJ1-2, with 8 bases that match TRBD1. Germline CDR1 LNHDA, CDR2 SQIVND (reference sequence). The CDR3 is 15 residues long. The V gene end was trimmed by 4 bases and the J gene end by 8 bases; junction bases not matched to a gene: 12.

The V call is TRBV4-1, the J call TRBJ2-3; TRBD2 matches 8 bases. V lost 2 bases to trimming and J lost 5 bases; unmatched junction nucleotides: 3. The CDR3 totals 14 residues. Germline assignment: CDR1 MGHRA and CDR2 YSYEKL. For the CDR3, the DNA is TGCGCCAGCAGCCAATCCAGCGGGGGAGATACGCAGTATTTT. As protein: CASSQSSGGDTQYF.

This clone is a singleton in its sample. The V gene is TRBV2, the J gene TRBJ1-5; 8 bases match TRBD1. The germline gives CDR1 SNHLY, CDR2 FYNNEI. The CDR3 contains 13 residues. V lost 10 bases to trimming and J lost 4 bases; unmatched junction nucleotides: 6. This CDR3 reads CATSDRDNQPQHF. DNA for the CDR3: TGTGCCACTTCGGACAGGGATAATCAGCCCCAGCATTTT.

The chain has TRBV6-4 and TRBJ1-1, with D hard to call. Trimming took 5 bases from V and 3 from J, leaving 10 bases between them. This CDR3 is built from 13 residues. In germline, CDR1 is MRHNA, CDR2 SNTAGT. The CDR3 loop reads CASSYTSDTEAFF. For the CDR3, the DNA is TGTGCCAGCAGTTATACTTCGGACACTGAAGCTTTCTTT.

This clone was seen a few times. This chain links TRBV3-1 (or the pseudogene TRBV3-2) with TRBJ2-2; 7 bases align to TRBD2. The CDR3 is 14 amino acids. The germline gives CDR1 LGHDT, CDR2 YNNKEL (reference sequence). The junction had 4 bases not matched to a gene; V was cut back by 6 bases and J by 3 bases. The DNA for the CDR3 is TGTGCCAGCAGGCGGAGCGGGGACACCGGGGAGCTGTTTTTT. Translated: CASRRSGDTGELFF.

The rearrangement uses TRBV11-2 and TRBJ2-1; possibly TRBD2 for D (6 bases). Germline assignment: CDR1 SGHAT and CDR2 FQNNGV. Deletions cut 2 bases from V and 6 bases from J, with 14 bases between. The CDR3 contains 15 residues. CDR3 sequence (DNA): TGTGCCAGCAGCTTATTCGCGGGGTCGGGCAATGAGCAGTTCTTC. Its translation: CASSLFAGSGNEQFF.

The rearrangement uses TRBV15 and TRBJ1-2, with 7 nucleotides matching TRBD1. Trimming took 2 bases from V and 8 from J; bases not matched to a gene: 8. The CDR3 length is 14 residues. The germline CDR1 and CDR2 sequences are LNHNV and YYDKDF (reference sequence). CDR3 in DNA: TGTGCCACCAGCAGATCAGACAGGGCTGGCGGCTACACCTTC. It translates to CATSRSDRAGGYTF.

The chain links TRBV2 to TRBJ2-5; 8 nucleotides align to TRBD1. Germline V gene sequence: CDR1 SNHLY, CDR2 FYNNEI. V lost 6 bases to trimming and J lost 2 bases; unmatched junction nucleotides: 8. This CDR3 region has 15 residues. For the CDR3, the DNA is TGTGCCAGCAGACGACAGGGGTTGAAGCAAGAGACCCAGTACTTC. Its translation: CASRRQGLKQETQYF.

V usage is TRBV10-3 and J usage is TRBJ1-1; tentatively, D is TRBD1 (6 bases). The CDR3 covers 17 residues. CDR1 and CDR2 (germline): ENHRY, SYGVKD. V was cut by 7 bases and J by 0 bases, with 21 bases left in between. CDR3 sequence (DNA): TGTGCCATCACACACCCCCCGACAGGAGGATTGAACACTGAAGCTTTCTTT. Translation: CAITHPPTGGLNTEAFF.

The V gene is TRBV6-5, the J gene TRBJ1-1; D uncertain. The CDR3 is 13 amino acids. The V end lost 5 bases, the J end lost 1 base, and 8 bases lay between the germline ends. Germline V lookup: CDR1 MNHEY, CDR2 SVGAGI. This CDR3 reads CASSLPGNTEAFF. CDR3 sequence (DNA): TGTGCCAGCAGTCTGCCGGGGAACACTGAAGCTTTCTTT.

This rearrangement joins TRBV6-2 or TRBV6-3 to TRBJ1-2, with TRBD1 matching 12 bases. CDR1 is MNHEY, CDR2 SVGEGT, per germline. CDR3 length equals 16 residues. V was clipped by 4 bases and J by 5 bases; unmatched bases: 8. The CDR3 region is CASSSRGQGAEYGYTF. CDR3 nucleotide sequence: TGTGCCAGCAGTTCGCGGGGACAGGGGGCCGAGTATGGCTACACCTTC.

To note about this clone: In the same sample, other DNA sequences code for this CDR3. This chain joins TRBV7-3 and TRBJ2-3; 12 bases align to TRBD2. The CDR3 runs to 16 residues. Germline V gene lookup returns CDR1 SGHTA and CDR2 FQGTGA. Unmatched junction bases numbered 5, after V lost 4 bases and J lost 3 bases. CDR3 DNA: TGTGCCAGCAGCTCCGGACTAGCGGGGAGTACAGATACGCAGTATTTT. Residues: CASSSGLAGSTDTQYF.

The chain recombines TRBV7-2 with TRBJ1-6; D call uncertain. The CDR3 is 14 amino acids. The V gene's germline CDR1 is SGHTA and CDR2 FQGNSA. Deletions cut 1 base from V and 7 bases from J, with 8 bases between. The CDR3 coding sequence is TGTGCCAGCAGCTTAGGGGCGCGAAATTCACCCCTCCACTTT. This translates into CASSLGARNSPLHF. Full variable domain (remainder filled in from reference TRBV7-2 and TRBJ1-6): GAGVSQSPSNKVTEKGKDVELRCDPISGHTALYWYRQSLGQGLEFLIYFQGNSAPDKSGLPSDRFSAERTGGSVSTLTIQRTQQEDSAVYLCASSLGARNSPLHFGNGTRLTVT.